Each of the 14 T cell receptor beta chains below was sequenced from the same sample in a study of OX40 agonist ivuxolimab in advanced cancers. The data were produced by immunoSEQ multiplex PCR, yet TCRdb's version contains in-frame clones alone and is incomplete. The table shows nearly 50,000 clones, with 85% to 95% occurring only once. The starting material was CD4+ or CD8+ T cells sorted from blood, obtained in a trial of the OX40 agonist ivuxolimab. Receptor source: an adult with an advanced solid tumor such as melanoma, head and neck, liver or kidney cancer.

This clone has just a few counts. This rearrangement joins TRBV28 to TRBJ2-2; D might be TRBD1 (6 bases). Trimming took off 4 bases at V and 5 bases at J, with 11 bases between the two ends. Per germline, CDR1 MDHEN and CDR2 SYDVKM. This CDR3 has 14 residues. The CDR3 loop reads CASSSQRGTGELFF. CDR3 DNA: TGTGCCAGCAGTTCCCAGAGGGGGACCGGGGAGCTGTTTTTT. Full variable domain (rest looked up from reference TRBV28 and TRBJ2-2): DVKVTQSSRYLVKRTGEKVFLECVQDMDHENMFWYRQDPGLGLRLIYFSYDVKMKEKGDIPEGYSVSREKKERFSLILESASTNQTSMYLCASSSQRGTGELFFGEGSRLTVL.

The CDR3 DNA sequence: TGTGCCAGCAGAATCGGACAGTCCCAGGAGCAGTTCTTC. Its translation: CASRIGQSQEQFF. The chain has TRBV6-5 and TRBJ2-1; maybe TRBD1 (6 bases). V dropped 6 bases and J dropped 10 bases, with 16 bases sitting between them. The CDR3 sequence is 13 residues long. Germline CDR1 reads MNHEY; CDR2 reads SVGAGI.

For the CDR3, the DNA is TGTGCCAGCAGTGCGGACCTAGCCAAAAACATTCAGTACTTC. Amino acids: CASSADLAKNIQYF. This rearrangement joins TRBV7-9 to TRBJ2-4; no reliable D call. Trimming took off 6 bases at V and 0 bases at J, with 9 bases between the two ends. Germline CDR1 reads SEHNR; CDR2 reads FQNEAQ (reference sequence). This CDR3 is built from 14 residues.

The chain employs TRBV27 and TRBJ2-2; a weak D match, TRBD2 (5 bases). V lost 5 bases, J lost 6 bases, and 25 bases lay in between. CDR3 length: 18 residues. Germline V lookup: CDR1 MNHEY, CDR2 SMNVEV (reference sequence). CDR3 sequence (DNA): TGTGCCAGCAGTCATCATGTCTCATCTTCAAGAGGGTCCGGGGAGCTGTTTTTT. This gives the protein CASSHHVSSSRGSGELFF.

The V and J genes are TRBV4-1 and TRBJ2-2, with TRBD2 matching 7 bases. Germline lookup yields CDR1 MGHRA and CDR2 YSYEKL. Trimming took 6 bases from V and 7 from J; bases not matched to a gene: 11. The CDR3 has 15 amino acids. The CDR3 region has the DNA TGCGCCAGCAGGCTTGCGGGGGTGAGAGGCGGGGAGCTGTTTTTT. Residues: CASRLAGVRGGELFF.

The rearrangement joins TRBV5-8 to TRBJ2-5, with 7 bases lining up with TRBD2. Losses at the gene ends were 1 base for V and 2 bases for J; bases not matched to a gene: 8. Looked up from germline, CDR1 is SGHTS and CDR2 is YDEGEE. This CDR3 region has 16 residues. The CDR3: CASSLIAGDRQETQYF. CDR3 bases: TGTGCCAGCAGCTTGATTGCGGGGGACCGGCAAGAGACCCAGTACTTC.

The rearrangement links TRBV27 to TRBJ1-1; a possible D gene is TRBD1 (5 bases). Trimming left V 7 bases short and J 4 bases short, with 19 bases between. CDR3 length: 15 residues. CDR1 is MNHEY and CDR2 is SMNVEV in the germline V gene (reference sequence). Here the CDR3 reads CASTLNGGVITEAFF. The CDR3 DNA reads TGTGCCAGCACCTTAAATGGAGGGGTCATCACTGAAGCTTTCTTT.

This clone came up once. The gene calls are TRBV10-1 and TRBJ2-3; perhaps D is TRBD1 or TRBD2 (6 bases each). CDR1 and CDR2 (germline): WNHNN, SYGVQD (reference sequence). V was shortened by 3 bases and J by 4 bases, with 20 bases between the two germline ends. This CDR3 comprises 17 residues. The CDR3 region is CASSDPSGGRGADTQYF. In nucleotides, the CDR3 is TGCGCCAGCAGTGACCCTTCCGGGGGAAGGGGGGCAGATACGCAGTATTTT.

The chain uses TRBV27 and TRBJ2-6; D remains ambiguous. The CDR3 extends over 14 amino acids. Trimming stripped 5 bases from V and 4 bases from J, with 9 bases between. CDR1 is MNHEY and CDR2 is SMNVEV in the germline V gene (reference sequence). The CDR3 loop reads CASSPLSGANVLTF. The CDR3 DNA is TGTGCCAGCAGTCCACTATCCGGGGCCAACGTCCTGACTTTC.

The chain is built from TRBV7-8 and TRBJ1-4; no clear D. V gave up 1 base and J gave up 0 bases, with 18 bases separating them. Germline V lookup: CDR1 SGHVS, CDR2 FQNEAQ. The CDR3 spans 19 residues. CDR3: CASSLVTADYPPTNEKLFF. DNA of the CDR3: TGTGCCAGCAGCTTAGTGACGGCAGATTATCCTCCAACTAATGAAAAACTGTTTTTT.

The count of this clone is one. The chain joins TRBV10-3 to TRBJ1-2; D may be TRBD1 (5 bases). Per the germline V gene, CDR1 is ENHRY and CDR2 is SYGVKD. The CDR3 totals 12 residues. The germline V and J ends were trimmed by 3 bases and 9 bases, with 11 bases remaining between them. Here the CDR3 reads CAISDGGRRYTF. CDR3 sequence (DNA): TGTGCCATCAGTGACGGGGGACGGCGCTACACCTTC.

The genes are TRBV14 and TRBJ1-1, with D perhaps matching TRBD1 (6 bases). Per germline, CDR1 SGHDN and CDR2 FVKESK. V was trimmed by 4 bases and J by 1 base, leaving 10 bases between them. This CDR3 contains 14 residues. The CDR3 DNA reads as TGTGCCAGCAGCCCCACAGGGAAGAACACTGAAGCTTTCTTT. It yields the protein CASSPTGKNTEAFF.

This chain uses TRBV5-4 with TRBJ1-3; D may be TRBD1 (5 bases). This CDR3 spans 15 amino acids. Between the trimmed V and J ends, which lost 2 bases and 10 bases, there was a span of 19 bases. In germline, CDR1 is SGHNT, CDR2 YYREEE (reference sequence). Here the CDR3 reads CASSFLGGPEGTIYF. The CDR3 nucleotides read TGTGCCAGCAGCTTTTTGGGCGGGCCGGAGGGGACCATATATTTT.

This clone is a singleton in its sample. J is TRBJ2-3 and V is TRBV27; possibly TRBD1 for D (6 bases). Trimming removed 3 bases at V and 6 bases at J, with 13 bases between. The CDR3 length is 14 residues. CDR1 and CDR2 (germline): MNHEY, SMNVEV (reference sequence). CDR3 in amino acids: CASSFGAGADTQYF. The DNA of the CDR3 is TGTGCCAGCAGTTTTGGGGCAGGGGCTGATACGCAGTATTTT.